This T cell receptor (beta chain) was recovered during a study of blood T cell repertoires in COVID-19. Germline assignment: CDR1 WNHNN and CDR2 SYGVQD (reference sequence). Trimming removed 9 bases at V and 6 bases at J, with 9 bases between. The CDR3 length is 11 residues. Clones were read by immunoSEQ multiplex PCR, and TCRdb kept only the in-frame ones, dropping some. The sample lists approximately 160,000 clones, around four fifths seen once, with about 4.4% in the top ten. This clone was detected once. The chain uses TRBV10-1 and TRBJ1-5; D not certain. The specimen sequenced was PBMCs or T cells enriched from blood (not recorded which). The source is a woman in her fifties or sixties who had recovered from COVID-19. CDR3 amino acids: CARTRSQPQHF. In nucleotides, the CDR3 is TGCGCCAGGACTCGGAGTCAGCCCCAGCATTTT.